These 27 T cell receptor beta chains were sequenced from one sample in a study of shared clonotypes between healthy human individuals. The assay was immunoSEQ multiplex PCR, and TCRdb's table has in-frame clones only and misses some. The table has about 1,500,000 clones, around 97% seen once. Sequenced input: naive CD4+ T cells sorted from blood. Subset here: CD45RA+ positively selected. The receptors derive from a man younger than 45 in good health.

Points on this clone: In the same sample, other DNA sequences code for this CDR3. V gene TRBV10-3 combines with J gene TRBJ2-7; D is undetermined. The CDR3 sequence is 14 residues long. The germline V and J ends were trimmed by 0 bases and 3 bases, with 9 bases remaining between them. Germline V gives CDR1 ENHRY, CDR2 SYGVKD. The CDR3 coding sequence is TGTGCCATCAGTGAGTCAGGATTCAGCTACGAGCAGTACTTC. Its protein product is CAISESGFSYEQYF.

The CDR3 bases are TGTGCCAGCAGCCCTCGACACCCAGCAGAAGGTGGCTACACCTTC. It yields the protein CASSPRHPAEGGYTF. The rearrangement uses TRBV14 and TRBJ1-2; D gene ambiguous. Trimming left V 4 bases short and J 7 bases short, with 19 bases between. This CDR3 region has 15 residues. From germline, CDR1 is SGHDN and CDR2 FVKESK.

The rearrangement uses TRBV1 and TRBJ1-5; no check of the table's D call, TRBD1, against the DNA was made. TRBV1 is assigned pseudogene status. The CDR3 sequence is 19 residues long. This chain's CDR3 is CTSSPLFDRGLDWNQPQHF. The DNA of the CDR3 is TGCACCAGCAGCCCCTTGTTTGACAGGGGCTTGGATTGGAATCAGCCCCAGCATTTT.

The gene calls are TRBV5-1 and TRBJ2-3; 11 bases map to TRBD2. The junction had 8 bases not matched to a gene; V was cut back by 3 bases and J by 2 bases. CDR1 and CDR2 (germline): SGHRS, YFSETQ. The CDR3 runs to 17 residues. CDR3 DNA sequence: TGCGCCAGCAGCTCGGTAGCGGGAGGGGTATACACAGATACGCAGTATTTT. Its protein product is CASSSVAGGVYTDTQYF.

CDR3 protein: CASTYAVGIQTQYF. As DNA, the CDR3 is TGTGCCAGCACTTACGCCGTAGGGATACAGACCCAGTACTTC. The rearrangement uses TRBV7-9 and TRBJ2-5; D gene uncertain. CDR1 is SEHNR, CDR2 FQNEAQ, per germline (reference sequence). The CDR3 length is 14 residues. V was cut by 7 bases and J by 6 bases, with 18 bases left in between.

The chain joins TRBV7-6 to TRBJ1-3; the D is unclear. Germline CDR1 SGHVS, CDR2 FNYEAQ. Trimming cost V 7 bases and J 0 bases, with 4 bases left between them. The CDR3 runs 12 residues. For the CDR3, the DNA is TGTGCCAGCACCAGCTCTGGAAACACCATATATTTT. The encoded protein is CASTSSGNTIYF.

The rearrangement joins TRBV5-4 to TRBJ2-1; TRBD2 aligns across 7 bases. There are 14 residues in the CDR3. The junction had 3 bases not matched to a gene; V was cut back by 1 base and J by 5 bases. CDR1 is SGHNT and CDR2 is YYREEE in the germline V gene (reference sequence). The DNA of the CDR3 is TGTGCCAGCAGCTTGACTAGCGCCGACAATGAGCAGTTCTTC. It encodes CASSLTSADNEQFF.

The chain uses TRBV19 and TRBJ2-3, with TRBD1 identical over 8 bases. The J segment lost 11 bases and the V segment lost 4 bases, leaving 8 bases of the junction unmatched. The CDR3 totals 13 residues. Germline V gene data show CDR1 as LNHDA and CDR2 as SQIVND (reference sequence). The chain's CDR3 is CASSTGGVSLQYF. CDR3 DNA sequence: TGTGCCAGTAGTACAGGGGGCGTCAGCCTGCAGTATTTT. Full variable domain (missing parts from reference TRBV19 and TRBJ2-3): DGGITQSPKYLFRKEGQNVTLSCEQNLNHDAMYWYRQDPGQGLRLIYYSQIVNDFQKGDIAEGYSVSREKKESFPLTVTSAQKNPTAFYLCASSTGGVSLQYFGPGTRLTVL.

The V gene is TRBV12-5, the J gene TRBJ2-2; D gene unclear. This CDR3 contains 12 residues. Deletions cut 7 bases from V and 5 bases from J, with 8 bases between. Germline values: CDR1 LGHNT, CDR2 FRNRAP. The CDR3 spells CASAVGTGELFF. CDR3 sequence (DNA): TGTGCTAGTGCCGTAGGGACCGGGGAGCTGTTTTTT.

This chain links TRBV10-1 with TRBJ1-2, with D unclear. Germline V lookup: CDR1 WNHNN, CDR2 SYGVQD (reference sequence). The CDR3 loop spans 16 amino acids. Trimming stripped 8 bases from V and 8 bases from J, with 27 bases between. DNA for the CDR3: TGCGCCAGCCCTCCTTTGTGCCCACACCGAACTAACGGCTACACCTTC. It translates to CASPPLCPHRTNGYTF.

A single count supports this clone. The chain has TRBV6-5 and TRBJ1-1; 7 bases are a match to TRBD1. The CDR3 runs to 15 residues. The germline CDR1 and CDR2 sequences are MNHEY and SVGAGI. V was pared by 6 bases and J by 2 bases, with 9 bases of the junction left unmatched. CDR3 sequence: CASRADRDRNTEAFF. DNA for the CDR3: TGTGCCAGCAGAGCGGACCGGGACAGAAACACTGAAGCTTTCTTT.

This clone was observed a single time. The genes are TRBV30 and TRBJ2-5; possibly TRBD2 for D (6 bases). The CDR3 is 13 amino acids. Germline V lookup: CDR1 GTSNPN, CDR2 SVGIG (reference sequence). With 3 bases removed from V and 8 bases from J, the gap between germline ends came to 16 bases. CDR3 sequence reads: CAWRKTSSSTQYF. CDR3 coding DNA: TGTGCCTGGAGAAAGACTAGTTCTTCTACCCAGTACTTC.

The chain's CDR3 is CASSVGQDSGNTIYF. The CDR3 region has the DNA TGCGCCAGCAGCGTAGGACAGGACTCTGGAAACACCATATATTTT. The V and J genes are TRBV5-1 and TRBJ1-3; 7 bases map to TRBD1. V shed 4 bases, J shed 0 bases, and the junction held 4 bases outside the gene matches. The CDR3 is made up of 15 amino acids. CDR1 and CDR2 (germline): SGHRS, YFSETQ.

The rearrangement uses TRBV10-1 and TRBJ2-1, with TRBD2 matching 10 bases. The germline CDR1 and CDR2 sequences are WNHNN and SYGVQD (reference sequence). CDR3 size: 14 residues. The trim removed 8 bases at V and 7 bases at J, leaving 8 bases unmatched. The CDR3, as DNA: TGCGCCAGCTCAAGCGGGAGGGTACCTAATGAGCAGTTCTTC. Its translation: CASSSGRVPNEQFF.

The chain employs TRBV25-1 and TRBJ2-1; D may be TRBD2 (5 bases). CDR1 is MGHDK and CDR2 is SYGVNS in the germline V gene. The V end lost 5 bases, the J end lost 6 bases, and 14 bases lay between the germline ends. The CDR3 is made up of 14 amino acids. In nucleotides, the CDR3 is TGTGCCAGCAGTCACATAGTCCGGGGCAATGAGCAGTTCTTC. Residues: CASSHIVRGNEQFF.

A note on this clone: Additional DNA sequences in this sample encode the identical CDR3. The chain links TRBV9 to TRBJ2-6; D call uncertain. The CDR3 runs to 15 residues. V lost 0 bases, J lost 0 bases, and 4 bases lay in between. The germline gives CDR1 SGDLS, CDR2 YYNGEE. The CDR3 DNA follows: TGTGCCAGCAGCGTAGCCAGCTCTGGGGCCAACGTCCTGACTTTC. It specifies CASSVASSGANVLTF.

The chain employs TRBV28 and TRBJ1-1; no firm D call. V was shortened by 8 bases and J by 4 bases, with 14 bases between the two germline ends. This CDR3 spans 13 amino acids. Per the germline V gene, CDR1 is MDHEN and CDR2 is SYDVKM. The CDR3 region has the DNA TGTGCCAGCCTCCAGACGGGTTCCACTGAAGCTTTCTTT. It is translated as CASLQTGSTEAFF.

The chain recombines TRBV28 with TRBJ2-7; 9 bases agree with TRBD2. This CDR3 has 15 residues. The junction had 6 bases not matched to a gene; V was cut back by 2 bases and J by 4 bases. CDR1 and CDR2 (germline): MDHEN, SYDVKM. The CDR3 sequence: CASSLVLAGGYEQYF. CDR3 in DNA: TGTGCCAGCAGTTTAGTACTAGCGGGTGGATACGAGCAGTACTTC.

The CDR3 DNA sequence: TGTGCCAGCAGGACTAGCAGCACAGATACGCAGTATTTT. This gives the protein CASRTSSTDTQYF. The gene calls are TRBV28 and TRBJ2-3; TRBD2 agrees at 7 bases. CDR1 and CDR2 (germline): MDHEN, SYDVKM. There are 13 residues in the CDR3. V dropped 6 bases and J dropped 0; count of bases not matched to a gene: 0. Full variable domain (missing parts from reference TRBV28 and TRBJ2-3): DVKVTQSSRYLVKRTGEKVFLECVQDMDHENMFWYRQDPGLGLRLIYFSYDVKMKEKGDIPEGYSVSREKKERFSLILESASTNQTSMYLCASRTSSTDTQYFGPGTRLTVL.

The chain recombines TRBV27 with TRBJ2-7; TRBD1 matches at 8 bases. The V gene end was trimmed by 8 bases and the J gene end by 4 bases; junction bases not matched to a gene: 7. Per germline, CDR1 MNHEY and CDR2 SMNVEV (reference sequence). The CDR3 is 13 amino acids. CDR3 nucleotide sequence: TGTGCCAGCCGACAGGGGATTATTTACGAGCAGTACTTC. The encoded protein is CASRQGIIYEQYF.

The chain has TRBV5-4 and TRBJ2-7, with D unclear. The CDR3 totals 13 residues. The germline V gene encodes CDR1 SGHNT and CDR2 YYREEE (reference sequence). Trimming pared 1 base from V and 3 bases from J, leaving 8 bases between. CDR3 in amino acids: CASSLTSSYEQYF. The CDR3 DNA reads TGTGCCAGCAGCTTGACGAGCAGCTACGAGCAGTACTTC.

This clone has only one observation. This chain links TRBV5-1 with TRBJ2-7; D remains unclear. Germline V gene data show CDR1 as SGHRS and CDR2 as YFSETQ. The CDR3 loop spans 14 amino acids. Deletions cut 1 base from V and 2 bases from J, with 10 bases between. The CDR3 nucleotides read TGCGCCAGCAGCTTGTACGGTATCGCCTACGAGCAGTACTTC. This gives the protein CASSLYGIAYEQYF. The variable domain in full, with the rest retrieved from reference TRBV5-1 and TRBJ2-7, is KAGVTQTPRYLIKTRGQQVTLSCSPISGHRSVSWYQQTPGQGLQFLFEYFSETQRNKGNFPGRFSGRQFSNSRSEMNVSTLELGDSALYLCASSLYGIAYEQYFGPGTRLTVT.

This chain links TRBV6-1 with TRBJ1-2; no reliable D call. The germline V gene has CDR1 MNHNS and CDR2 SASEGT. V lost 0 bases to trimming and J lost 4 bases, with 15 bases between them. The CDR3 has 16 amino acids. This CDR3 is CASSEAPSGAIYGYTF. The CDR3 DNA follows: TGTGCCAGCAGTGAAGCTCCCAGTGGTGCAATCTATGGCTACACCTTC.

This chain connects TRBV7-8 to TRBJ1-1; no reliable D call. The V and J ends lost 2 bases and 5 bases respectively, with 6 bases between them. Looked up from germline, CDR1 is SGHVS and CDR2 is FQNEAQ. The CDR3 totals 12 residues. The CDR3 nucleotides are TGTGCCAGCAGCTTAAATCCGACTGAAGCTTTCTTT. Amino acids: CASSLNPTEAFF.

In this sample, this clone turned up once. The gene calls are TRBV5-4 and TRBJ2-3; 11 bases align to TRBD2. Unmatched junction bases numbered 7, after V lost 4 bases and J lost 6 bases. Germline assignment: CDR1 SGHNT and CDR2 YYREEE (reference sequence). The CDR3 consists of 15 residues. The CDR3 DNA is TGTGCCAGCAGCCGACCCGGGACTAGCGGTGATACGCAGTATTTT. It translates to CASSRPGTSGDTQYF.

This sequence joins TRBV5-1 and TRBJ2-1; possible D gene TRBD2, 5 bases. V dropped 1 base and J dropped 6 bases, with 8 bases sitting between them. The CDR3 is 13 residues long. Germline CDR1 is SGHRS and CDR2 is YFSETQ. The CDR3 is CASSLQLVNEQFF. For the CDR3, the DNA is TGCGCCAGCAGCTTGCAACTAGTCAATGAGCAGTTCTTC. The complete variable domain, with remaining parts taken from reference TRBV5-1 and TRBJ2-1, reads KAGVTQTPRYLIKTRGQQVTLSCSPISGHRSVSWYQQTPGQGLQFLFEYFSETQRNKGNFPGRFSGRQFSNSRSEMNVSTLELGDSALYLCASSLQLVNEQFFGPGTRLTVL.

The V call is TRBV29-1, the J call TRBJ2-7; D gene unclear. CDR1 is SQVTM, CDR2 ANQGSEA, per germline. V lost 5 bases and J lost 4, with 15 bases in between. The CDR3 has 13 residues. CDR3 amino acids: CSVLPPGAYEQYF. The DNA of the CDR3 is TGCAGCGTTCTTCCACCAGGAGCTTACGAGCAGTACTTC.